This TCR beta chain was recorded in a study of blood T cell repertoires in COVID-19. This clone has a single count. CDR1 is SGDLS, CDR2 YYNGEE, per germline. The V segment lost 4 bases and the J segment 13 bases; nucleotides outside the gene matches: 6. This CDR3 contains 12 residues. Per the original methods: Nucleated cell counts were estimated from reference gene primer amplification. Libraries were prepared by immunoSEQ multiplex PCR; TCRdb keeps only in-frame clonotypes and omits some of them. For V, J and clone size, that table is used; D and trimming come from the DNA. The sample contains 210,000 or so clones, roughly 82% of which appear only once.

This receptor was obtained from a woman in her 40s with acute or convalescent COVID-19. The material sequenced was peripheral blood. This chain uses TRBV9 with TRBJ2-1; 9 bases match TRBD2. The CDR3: CASSTIAGDQFF. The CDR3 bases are TGTGCCAGCAGCACGATAGCGGGAGACCAGTTCTTC.